This T cell receptor (beta chain) was recorded in a study of shared T cell receptors in the human thymus. The repertoire was sequenced with immunoSEQ multiplex PCR; TCRdb's copy has only in-frame clones and lacks some. Among approximately 490,000 clones listed, 75% to 80% were seen once. The CDR3 consists of 20 residues. V lost 3 bases to trimming and J lost 1 base; unmatched junction nucleotides: 14. Germline V gene sequence: CDR1 MDHEN, CDR2 SYDVKM. These data were also reused for a study on human thymus T cells.

The chain uses TRBV28 and TRBJ2-5; 13 nucleotides align to TRBD2. Material for sequencing was thymocytes. This TCR was recovered from a boy in the first two years of life with a congenital heart defect. CDR3 in DNA: TGTGCCAGCAGTTTTCCTCGGACTAGCGGGAGATGGGATCTCCAAGAGACCCAGTACTTC. Protein product: CASSFPRTSGRWDLQETQYF. Complete variable domain (other parts from reference TRBV28 and TRBJ2-5): DVKVTQSSRYLVKRTGEKVFLECVQDMDHENMFWYRQDPGLGLRLIYFSYDVKMKEKGDIPEGYSVSREKKERFSLILESASTNQTSMYLCASSFPRTSGRWDLQETQYFGPGTRLLVL.